Sequencing of this T cell receptor beta chain was carried out in a study of T cell repertoires in ileal Crohn's disease. The wider study: At postoperative colonoscopy, neoterminal ileum biopsies were taken as M6.

Measured with immunoSEQ multiplex PCR; TCRdb has only the in-frame clones, and not every one. The sample holds several thousand clones, roughly 88% seen once. Time point meaning: neoterminal ileum biopsy at postoperative endoscopy, about 6 months after surgery. The sequencing sample was made of ileal tissue. This TCR derives from an adult with Crohn's disease.

This CDR3 is CASSSHMGPKNIQYF. As DNA, the CDR3 is TGTGCCAGCAGTTCTCACATGGGGCCCAAAAACATTCAGTACTTC. The rearrangement links TRBV7-9 to TRBJ2-4; D possibly corresponds to TRBD1 (5 bases). Germline V lookup: CDR1 SEHNR, CDR2 FQNEAQ (reference sequence). V was cut by 6 bases and J by 2 bases, with 14 bases left in between. The CDR3 is 15 amino acids.